The 3 T cell receptor beta chains below come from one sample, sequenced in a study of identical twins. TCRdb re-derived calls from the 5' RACE reads in MiXCR, one entry per CDR3 protein. The sample has 430,000 or so distinct CDR3 sequences, 20% to 25% seen once. This same sample was also part of a study on T cells expressing NK-cell markers.

The sample taken for sequencing was CD4+ T cells sorted from blood. The receptors originated from a woman in her late teens or twenties in good health.

The V and J genes are TRBV6-1 and TRBJ1-1; D unresolved. Trimming removed 6 bases from V and 1 base from J, with 15 bases in between. Germline values: CDR1 MNHNS, CDR2 SASEGT. The CDR3 has 15 residues. CDR3 region: CASSQNGPGNTEAFF. In nucleotides, the CDR3 is TGTGCCAGCAGCCAGAACGGTCCGGGGAACACTGAAGCTTTCTTT.

With regard to this clonotype: Its ends do not fully match the called genes, so a read error is possible. The rearrangement links TRBV20-1 to TRBJ2-1, with a possible D match to TRBD2 (5 bases). The CDR3 loop spans 12 amino acids. Looked up from germline, CDR1 is DFQATT and CDR2 is SNEGSKA (reference sequence). CDR3 sequence reads: CSARAAHNEQFF. The CDR3 DNA is TGCAGTGCCAGAGCGGCGCACAATGAGCAGTTCTTC.

The chain couples TRBV3-1 to TRBJ2-5; perhaps TRBD1 as D (5 bases). V was cut by 8 bases and J by 5 bases, with 12 bases left in between. Germline CDR1 reads LGHDT; CDR2 reads YNNKEL (reference sequence). This CDR3 is 12 amino acids long. CDR3 loop: CASGRGGETQYF. The CDR3 coding sequence is TGTGCCAGCGGTAGGGGTGGGGAGACCCAGTACTTC.